The count of the clone carrying this TCR beta chain is one. This record belongs to a study of blood T cell repertoires in COVID-19. Per germline, CDR1 SGHTA and CDR2 FQGTGA. Trimming removed 0 bases from V and 7 bases from J, with 18 bases in between. The CDR3 runs to 17 residues. Profiled with immunoSEQ multiplex PCR; TCRdb holds only in-frame clones, not every one. The table records fewer than 250,000 clones, 70% to 90% of them present only once. This chain links TRBV7-3 with TRBJ2-2, with D possibly matching TRBD2 (8 bases). What was sequenced was peripheral blood. This receptor was obtained from a woman between 50 and 59 years old with acute or convalescent COVID-19. The CDR3 coding sequence is TGTGCCAGCAGCTTAACGGGACTAGTCGACAGGGTCGGGGAGCTGTTTTTT. It encodes CASSLTGLVDRVGELFF.